Shown below are 10 T cell receptor beta chains from a single sample sequenced in a study of read filtering for tumor transcriptome and immune sequencing. From approximately 430 ng of RNA, a library with molecular barcoded alpha/delta and beta/gamma adaptors was made. TCRdb re-called the reads with MiXCR, one entry per CDR3 protein. The sample includes approximately 150,000 distinct CDR3 sequences, 13% of them seen just once. Material for sequencing was a population of CD138-negative cells sorted from bone marrow. The receptors derive from a donor older than 35 with multiple myeloma.

This clonotype showed up many times. V and J are TRBV20-1 and TRBJ2-7, with TRBD2 matching over 10 bases. The germline V gene has CDR1 DFQATT and CDR2 SNEGSKA (reference sequence). The CDR3 spans 15 residues. The V gene end was trimmed by 0 bases and the J gene end by 3 bases; junction bases not matched to a gene: 5. CDR3 amino acids: CSARDGLAGDYEQYF. The DNA for the CDR3 is TGCAGTGCTAGAGATGGCCTAGCGGGGGACTACGAGCAGTACTTC.

This clonotype was recorded many times. This chain joins TRBV4-1 and TRBJ2-7; D is undetermined. Trimming took off 2 bases at V and 6 bases at J, with 11 bases between the two ends. Germline assignment: CDR1 MGHRA and CDR2 YSYEKL. The CDR3 has 13 amino acids. CDR3: CASSQTQSLEQYF. The CDR3 DNA sequence: TGCGCCAGCAGCCAAACACAGTCCCTCGAGCAGTACTTC.

Regarding this clonotype: A read error may explain this, as a much larger clone is one base away. This chain joins TRBV30 and TRBJ2-7; D is uncertain. The CDR3 is 14 residues long. Germline CDR1 GTSNPN, CDR2 SVGIG (reference sequence). In DNA, the CDR3 is TGTGCCTGGAGTGCTAAAGACTCTTCCTACGAGCGGTACTTC. Amino acids: CAWSAKDSSYERYF.

The rearrangement links TRBV11-2 to TRBJ2-4; 11 bases map to TRBD2. Trimming at V came to 3 bases and at J to 8 bases, leaving 6 bases not matched to a gene. Germline V lookup: CDR1 SGHAT, CDR2 FQNNGV. There are 15 residues in the CDR3. The CDR3 here is CASSLASGRQYIQYF. The CDR3 DNA reads as TGTGCCAGCAGCTTGGCTAGCGGGAGGCAATACATTCAGTACTTC.

Ten or more counts support this clonotype. The gene calls are TRBV6-6 and TRBJ1-2; tentatively, D is TRBD1 (5 bases). Per the germline V gene, CDR1 is MNHNY and CDR2 is SVGAGI (reference sequence). The CDR3 has 14 residues. Between the trimmed V and J ends, which lost 2 bases and 8 bases, there was a span of 15 bases. As DNA, the CDR3 is TGTGCCAGCAGTTACGGGGACGCACTTGGGGGCTACACCTTC. This codes for CASSYGDALGGYTF.

Ten or more counts support this clonotype. This chain links TRBV27 with TRBJ2-1; D not certain. The CDR3 runs 13 residues. Deletions cut 2 bases from V and 5 bases from J, with 7 bases between. CDR1 and CDR2 (germline): MNHEY, SMNVEV (reference sequence). Here the CDR3 reads CASSLHRNNEQFF. CDR3 sequence (DNA): TGTGCCAGCAGTTTACATCGGAACAATGAGCAGTTCTTC.

On this clonotype: Just one base apart from a much larger clone, this may be a read error. In this CDR3 the conserved last residue, phenylalanine or tryptophan, is missing, so a read error is likely. The V and J genes are TRBV6-1 and TRBJ2-3; D ambiguous. Germline V gene sequence: CDR1 MNHNS, CDR2 SASEGT. The CDR3 spans 14 residues. Trimming took off 7 bases at V and 2 bases at J, with 13 bases between the two ends. As DNA, the CDR3 is TGTGCCAGCATAGACGAGGCCCTCACAGATACGCAGTATCTT. Its protein is CASIDEALTDTQYL.

The sample holds a few counts of this clonotype. The chain couples TRBV5-5 to TRBJ1-1; D possibly corresponds to TRBD1 (6 bases). The CDR3 consists of 14 residues. Germline CDR1 and CDR2: SGHKS and YYEKEE (reference sequence). Between the trimmed V and J ends, which lost 4 bases and 1 base, there was a span of 11 bases. In nucleotides, the CDR3 is TGTGCCAGCAGCAGGGGGAAGACGAACACTGAAGCTTTCTTT. Translating it yields CASSRGKTNTEAFF.

As for this clonotype: This may arise from a read error, as a much more abundant clone is one base away. This chain joins TRBV6-2 or TRBV6-3 and TRBJ2-5; the D gene is possibly TRBD2 (6 bases). Germline V gene lookup returns CDR1 MNHEY and CDR2 SVGEGT. The CDR3 sequence is 16 residues long. Between the trimmed V and J ends, which lost 5 bases and 5 bases, there was a span of 21 bases. This chain's CDR3 is CASSHPNGSRRETQYF. The CDR3 coding sequence is TGTGCCAGCAGTCATCCTAACGGGAGTCGGCGGGAGACCCAGTACTTC.

The genes are TRBV6-2 or TRBV6-3 and TRBJ2-5; D gene ambiguous. V lost 2 bases to trimming and J lost 5 bases, with 9 bases between them. CDR1 and CDR2 from the germline V gene are MNHEY and SVGEGT. This CDR3 is 13 amino acids long. The CDR3: CASSYRQIETQYF. As DNA, the CDR3 is TGTGCCAGCAGTTACCGGCAGATCGAGACCCAGTACTTC.